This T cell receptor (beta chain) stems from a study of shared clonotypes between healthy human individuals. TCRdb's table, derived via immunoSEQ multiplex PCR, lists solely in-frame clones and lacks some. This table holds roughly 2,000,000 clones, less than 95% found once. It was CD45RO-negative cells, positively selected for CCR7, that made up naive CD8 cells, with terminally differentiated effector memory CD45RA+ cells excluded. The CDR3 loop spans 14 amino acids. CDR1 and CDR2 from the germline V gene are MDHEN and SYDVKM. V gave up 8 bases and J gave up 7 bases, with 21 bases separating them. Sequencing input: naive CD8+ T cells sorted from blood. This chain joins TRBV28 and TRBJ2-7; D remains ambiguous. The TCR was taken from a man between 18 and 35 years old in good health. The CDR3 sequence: CASCSAHWSEEQYF. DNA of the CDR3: TGTGCCAGCTGCAGCGCCCACTGGTCGGAGGAGCAGTACTTC.